These 29 T cell receptor beta chains were all obtained from the same sample, sequenced in a study of T cell responses to AZD1222 COVID-19 vaccine. The data were produced by immunoSEQ multiplex PCR, yet TCRdb's version contains in-frame clones alone and is incomplete. Among roughly 80,000 clones listed, approximately 90% were seen once. The material sequenced was peripheral blood, taken on day 0 of AZD1222 vaccination. These receptors were collected from an adult in good health.

The gene calls are TRBV5-1 and TRBJ2-7; 10 nucleotides match TRBD2. CDR1 and CDR2 from the germline V gene are SGHRS and YFSETQ. Trimming took 5 bases from V and 2 from J; bases not matched to a gene: 10. The CDR3 contains 16 residues. CDR3 amino acids: CASSSNPAGGPYEQYF. CDR3 bases: TGCGCCAGCAGTTCCAATCCAGCGGGAGGGCCCTACGAGCAGTACTTC.

The chain carries TRBV2 and TRBJ2-5, with D unresolved. Germline CDR1 SNHLY, CDR2 FYNNEI. The CDR3 sequence is 15 residues long. Trimming removed 4 bases from V and 5 bases from J, with 17 bases in between. Here the CDR3 DNA reads TGTGCCAGCAGTGGCTCGGGTCTCGGTGTGGAGACCCAGTACTTC. Translating gives CASSGSGLGVETQYF.

V is TRBV30 and J is TRBJ2-1; D possibly matches TRBD1 or TRBD2 (6 bases each). This CDR3 comprises 15 residues. The V gene's germline CDR1 is GTSNPN and CDR2 SVGIG (reference sequence). Deletions cut 0 bases from V and 4 bases from J, with 13 bases between. DNA of the CDR3: TGTGCCTGGAGTGTAGTCGGGGGCGCTTACAATGAGCAGTTCTTC. Translating it yields CAWSVVGGAYNEQFF.

The chain is built from TRBV7-8 and TRBJ1-1; 10 bases agree with TRBD1. The length of the CDR3 is 14 residues. V lost 5 bases to trimming and J lost 4 bases; unmatched junction nucleotides: 4. The germline gives CDR1 SGHVS, CDR2 FQNEAQ. The CDR3 sequence: CASSGGQGITEAFF. DNA for the CDR3: TGTGCCAGCAGCGGGGGACAGGGGATCACTGAAGCTTTCTTT.

The rearrangement joins TRBV18 to TRBJ1-1; D perhaps matches TRBD1 (6 bases). The CDR3 consists of 19 residues. Germline CDR1 and CDR2: KGHSH and LQKENI. V was cut by 0 bases and J by 1 base, with 21 bases left in between. CDR3 sequence (DNA): TGTGCCAGCTCACCACCTAACAGTCGGAGTGCACAGGGGAACACTGAAGCTTTCTTT. Residues: CASSPPNSRSAQGNTEAFF.

The chain joins TRBV7-3 to TRBJ2-1; 10 nucleotides agree with TRBD2. V shed 4 bases, J shed 7 bases, and the junction held 4 bases outside the gene matches. The CDR3 is 14 residues long. CDR1 SGHTA and CDR2 FQGTGA come from the germline V gene. This CDR3 reads CASSSPSGSNEQFF. CDR3 DNA sequence: TGTGCCAGCAGCTCCCCTAGCGGGAGTAATGAGCAGTTCTTC.

This clone was recorded only once. J is TRBJ2-3 and V is TRBV7-9; no definite D call. Looked up from germline, CDR1 is SEHNR and CDR2 is FQNEAQ (reference sequence). The V gene lost 3 bases and the J gene lost 0 bases, with 4 bases spanning the gap. This CDR3 has 13 amino acids. CDR3 protein: CASSFSSTDTQYF. CDR3 in DNA: TGTGCCAGCAGCTTTTCAAGCACAGATACGCAGTATTTT.

The chain links TRBV28 to TRBJ2-7, with D unresolved. Between the trimmed V and J ends, which lost 8 bases and 4 bases, there was a span of 12 bases. CDR3 length: 12 residues. CDR1 and CDR2 (germline): MDHEN, SYDVKM. For the CDR3, the DNA is TGTGCCAGCGCCCTTACAGCTTACGAGCAGTACTTC. It is translated as CASALTAYEQYF.

This clone was detected only once. This rearrangement joins TRBV30 to TRBJ1-5; D may be TRBD1 (6 bases). The CDR3 is made up of 14 amino acids. Germline-derived CDR1 and CDR2 are GTSNPN and SVGIG (reference sequence). The V end lost 1 base, the J end lost 7 bases, and 14 bases lay between the germline ends. DNA of the CDR3: TGTGCCTGGAGTGCCATGGGGGCGCGGCAGCCCCAGCATTTT. This encodes CAWSAMGARQPQHF.

The chain uses TRBV15 and TRBJ2-4; 9 positions match TRBD2. The V gene end was trimmed by 6 bases and the J gene end by 6 bases; junction bases not matched to a gene: 9. The CDR3 has 15 residues. Germline loops: CDR1 LNHNV, CDR2 YYDKDF (reference sequence). The CDR3 loop is CATSQAGGEINIQYF. CDR3 DNA sequence: TGTGCCACCAGTCAAGCGGGAGGAGAGATAAACATTCAGTACTTC. Full variable domain (rest looked up from reference TRBV15 and TRBJ2-4): DAMVIQNPRYQVTQFGKPVTLSCSQTLNHNVMYWYQQKSSQAPKLLFHYYDKDFNNEADTPDNFQSRRPNTSFCFLDIRSPGLGDTAMYLCATSQAGGEINIQYFGAGTRLSVL.

The chain employs TRBV5-1 and TRBJ1-2; 8 bases map to TRBD1. J gave up 4 bases and V 4 bases, and 3 bases lay outside the gene matches. The germline gives CDR1 SGHRS, CDR2 YFSETQ. CDR3 length: 13 residues. The CDR3, as DNA: TGCGCCAGCAGCGAAGGGACAGGCTATGGCTACACCTTC. Translating it yields CASSEGTGYGYTF.

J is TRBJ2-3 and V is TRBV29-1; TRBD1 is a possible D gene (5 bases). Germline V lookup: CDR1 SQVTM, CDR2 ANQGSEA. V was pared by 2 bases and J by 2 bases, with 26 bases between. The CDR3 covers 19 residues. The CDR3 bases are TGCAGCGTTGAATCGGGCCTTTTATTGGTCGACAGACCCACAGATACGCAGTATTTT. Its translation is CSVESGLLLVDRPTDTQYF.

The CDR3 region has the DNA TGTGCCAGCAGTTCCGCCGCCGTGGGACGAACAGATACGCAGTATTTT. Its translation is CASSSAAVGRTDTQYF. V and J are TRBV28 and TRBJ2-3, with D possibly being TRBD1 or TRBD2 (5 bases each). Germline values: CDR1 MDHEN, CDR2 SYDVKM. V was shortened by 4 bases and J by 3 bases, with 17 bases between the two germline ends. The CDR3 is 16 residues long. The whole variable domain, filled in from reference TRBV28 and TRBJ2-3, reads DVKVTQSSRYLVKRTGEKVFLECVQDMDHENMFWYRQDPGLGLRLIYFSYDVKMKEKGDIPEGYSVSREKKERFSLILESASTNQTSMYLCASSSAAVGRTDTQYFGPGTRLTVL.

The V call is TRBV29-1, the J call TRBJ2-7, with a possible D match to TRBD1 (5 bases). CDR1 and CDR2 (germline): SQVTM, ANQGSEA. This CDR3 is 13 amino acids long. V was pared by 4 bases and J by 1 base, with 11 bases between. The CDR3: CSVVRPGSYEQYF. In DNA, the CDR3 is TGCAGCGTTGTTCGTCCAGGGTCCTACGAGCAGTACTTC.

The chain carries TRBV18 and TRBJ1-3; D is possibly TRBD1 (5 bases). Germline CDR1 reads KGHSH; CDR2 reads LQKENI. The CDR3 runs to 14 residues. V lost 4 bases and J lost 2, with 9 bases in between. CDR3 protein: CASSQGTAGNTIYF. The CDR3 DNA follows: TGTGCCAGCTCACAAGGGACTGCTGGAAACACCATATATTTT. Full variable domain (remainder filled in from reference TRBV18 and TRBJ1-3): NAGVMQNPRHLVRRRGQEARLRCSPMKGHSHVYWYRQLPEEGLKFMVYLQKENIIDESGMPKERFSAEFPKEGPSILRIQQVVRGDSAAYFCASSQGTAGNTIYFGEGSWLTVV.

The V and J genes are TRBV6-5 and TRBJ1-2, with D hard to call. Trimming shortened V by 6 bases and J by 2 bases, and 16 bases separated the two germline ends. The V gene's germline CDR1 is MNHEY and CDR2 SVGAGI. The CDR3 runs 15 residues. The CDR3 is CASRVLQDTNYGYTF. The CDR3 coding sequence is TGTGCCAGCAGGGTACTACAAGATACCAACTATGGCTACACCTTC.

The V gene is TRBV7-2, the J gene TRBJ2-3; D unresolved. Per germline, CDR1 SGHTA and CDR2 FQGNSA. The V end lost 0 bases, the J end lost 4 bases, and 14 bases lay between the germline ends. The length of the CDR3 is 16 residues. CDR3: CASSLALSSGADTQYF. DNA of the CDR3: TGTGCCAGCAGCTTAGCTCTATCCTCCGGAGCAGATACGCAGTATTTT.

The chain links TRBV30 to TRBJ1-5, with D possibly being TRBD1 (5 bases). This CDR3 region has 15 residues. The germline CDR1 and CDR2 sequences are GTSNPN and SVGIG (reference sequence). V lost 0 bases, J lost 2 bases, and 11 bases lay in between. CDR3 region: CAWSVHIGGNQPQHF. CDR3 nucleotides: TGTGCCTGGAGTGTTCATATAGGGGGCAATCAGCCCCAGCATTTT.

This sequence joins TRBV27 and TRBJ1-6; D may be TRBD1 (6 bases). The CDR3 spans 15 residues. The V gene's germline CDR1 is MNHEY and CDR2 SMNVEV (reference sequence). Between the trimmed V and J ends, which lost 6 bases and 7 bases, there was a span of 16 bases. Here the CDR3 reads CASRGKTGSNSPLHF. For the CDR3, the DNA is TGTGCCAGCAGGGGGAAAACAGGGTCAAATTCACCCCTCCACTTT.

This clone was seen a few times. This CDR3 is CASSEGTGGYNEQFF. CDR3 DNA sequence: TGTGCCAGCAGCGAAGGGACAGGGGGGTACAATGAGCAGTTCTTC. This sequence joins TRBV5-8 and TRBJ2-1; 11 bases are a match to TRBD1. Germline V gene data show CDR1 as SGHTS and CDR2 as YDEGEE. With 4 bases clipped from V and 4 bases from J, the junction kept 4 bases outside the gene matches. This CDR3 has 15 residues.

This clone appeared once. The CDR3 DNA reads as TGTGCCAGCAGCTACCCGGGGGCGACGCGACGGCCCTACGAGCAGTACTTC. Protein: CASSYPGATRRPYEQYF. The gene calls are TRBV11-2 and TRBJ2-7; either TRBD1 or TRBD2 may supply D (6 bases each). The CDR3 is made up of 17 amino acids. Trimming shortened V by 4 bases and J by 2 bases, and 21 bases separated the two germline ends. Germline V lookup: CDR1 SGHAT, CDR2 FQNNGV.

The chain carries TRBV7-3 and TRBJ2-7, with 10 nucleotides matching TRBD2. Per the germline V gene, CDR1 is SGHTA and CDR2 is FQGTGA. This CDR3 has 13 residues. V dropped 7 bases and J dropped 6; count of bases not matched to a gene: 6. The CDR3 DNA sequence: TGTGCCAGCATCCCGGGACTAGCGTGCGAGCAGTACTTC. Translated, it gives CASIPGLACEQYF.

The rearrangement uses TRBV5-1 and TRBJ2-5, with D perhaps TRBD2 (6 bases). Per the germline V gene, CDR1 is SGHRS and CDR2 is YFSETQ. Trimming removed 1 base from V and 7 bases from J, with 11 bases in between. The CDR3 spans 13 residues. CDR3 coding DNA: TGCGCCAGCAGCTTGACTAGCTATGGGACCCAGTACTTC. This sequence encodes CASSLTSYGTQYF.

V and J are TRBV7-2 and TRBJ2-1; D is tentatively TRBD1 or TRBD2 (5 bases each). The CDR3 spans 14 residues. The V gene lost 1 base and the J gene lost 5 bases, with 9 bases spanning the gap. The germline V gene has CDR1 SGHTA and CDR2 FQGNSA. CDR3 region: CASSLGWGHNEQFF. The DNA of the CDR3 is TGTGCCAGCAGCTTAGGGTGGGGACACAATGAGCAGTTCTTC.

This chain links TRBV7-2 with TRBJ2-6, with 7 bases lining up with TRBD1. The CDR3 is 17 amino acids. Germline trimming cut 3 bases from V and 6 bases from J; bases unmatched to any gene: 11. Germline CDR1 is SGHTA and CDR2 is FQGNSA. The CDR3 here is CASSFPNPTGSANVLTF. The CDR3 DNA is TGTGCCAGCAGCTTCCCGAACCCGACAGGGTCGGCCAACGTCCTGACTTTC.

This chain links TRBV30 with TRBJ2-2; TRBD1 aligns across 11 bases. Germline CDR1 and CDR2: GTSNPN and SVGIG (reference sequence). J gave up 6 bases and V 1 base, and 1 base lay outside the gene matches. The CDR3 runs 14 residues. The CDR3 DNA reads as TGTGCCTGGAGTGGGACAGGGGGCCCCGGGGAGCTGTTTTTT. Translation: CAWSGTGGPGELFF.

This clone was detected only once. This chain connects TRBV27 to TRBJ2-3; the D gene is possibly TRBD2 (5 bases). V lost 3 bases and J 3 bases, leaving 16 bases between the germline ends. The CDR3 runs 16 residues. Germline values: CDR1 MNHEY, CDR2 SMNVEV (reference sequence). The CDR3 spells CASSFLTAGLTDTQYF. In nucleotides, the CDR3 is TGTGCCAGCAGTTTCCTTACTGCGGGCTTAACAGATACGCAGTATTTT.

This chain links TRBV6-6 with TRBJ2-1; possibly TRBD1 for D (6 bases). This CDR3 has 15 amino acids. Deletions cut 6 bases from V and 8 bases from J, with 20 bases between. Per germline, CDR1 MNHNY and CDR2 SVGAGI (reference sequence). The CDR3 nucleotides read TGTGCCAGCAGAAGACCGGGACAACCCTCCTATGAGCAGTTCTTC. It yields the protein CASRRPGQPSYEQFF.

The chain uses TRBV28 and TRBJ2-7, with 8 nucleotides matching TRBD2. The CDR3 contains 15 residues. V lost 5 bases to trimming and J lost 6 bases; unmatched junction nucleotides: 12. Germline CDR1 MDHEN, CDR2 SYDVKM. CDR3 amino acids: CASSPGGARGGEQYF. CDR3 in DNA: TGTGCCAGCAGTCCCGGGGGGGCCCGGGGTGGCGAGCAGTACTTC. The whole variable domain, remainder taken from reference TRBV28 and TRBJ2-7, is DVKVTQSSRYLVKRTGEKVFLECVQDMDHENMFWYRQDPGLGLRLIYFSYDVKMKEKGDIPEGYSVSREKKERFSLILESASTNQTSMYLCASSPGGARGGEQYFGPGTRLTVT.